These 12 T cell receptor beta chains came from one sample sequenced in a study of T cells after yellow fever vaccination. Via MiXCR, TCRdb re-called the 5' RACE reads, giving one row per CDR3 protein. The sample shows under 200,000 distinct CDR3 sequences, approximately 6.7% of them seen only once. This specimen consisted of CD4+ T cells sorted from PBMCs, obtained roughly 5 days after the first yellow fever vaccination. Receptors originate from a man aged 18 to 30 who received the YFV17D yellow fever vaccine.

V is TRBV18 and J is TRBJ2-7, with D possibly being TRBD1 or TRBD2 (5 bases each). CDR1 and CDR2 (germline): KGHSH, LQKENI. The CDR3 covers 13 residues. V shed 5 bases and J shed 2 bases, with 10 bases lying between them. CDR3 nucleotide sequence: TGTGCCAGCTCATGGGACCCAACCTACGAGCAGTACTTC. This translates into CASSWDPTYEQYF.

This clonotype appeared once. The junction differs from germline at one of its ends, possibly a read error. The J gene is TRBJ2-7, the V gene TRBV5-6; the D is unclear. CDR1 is SGHDT, CDR2 YYEEEE, per germline. The CDR3 runs 12 residues. CDR3 DNA: TGTGCCATCAGCTTGGGTAACTACGAGCAGTACTTC. This codes for CAISLGNYEQYF.

The genes are TRBV5-1 and TRBJ2-5, with a possible D match to TRBD2 (6 bases). CDR1 SGHRS and CDR2 YFSETQ come from the germline V gene. Trimming stripped 4 bases from V and 5 bases from J, with 21 bases between. The CDR3 has 16 amino acids. The CDR3 reads CASSGGTSYTGETQYF. CDR3 DNA sequence: TGCGCCAGCAGCGGGGGGACGTCGTATACGGGGGAGACCCAGTACTTC.

The chain uses TRBV18 and TRBJ1-4; 7 bases match TRBD1. Germline-derived CDR1 and CDR2 are KGHSH and LQKENI. This CDR3 is built from 16 residues. J was trimmed by 8 bases and V by 4 bases; bases with no gene match: 13. CDR3: CASSRGQTLAAEKLFF. The DNA of the CDR3 is TGTGCCAGCTCACGGGGACAGACCCTCGCTGCAGAAAAACTGTTTTTT.

There are many counts of this clonotype. The rearrangement links TRBV7-2 to TRBJ2-3; D is uncertain. Germline V gene lookup returns CDR1 SGHTA and CDR2 FQGNSA. V lost 5 bases to trimming and J lost 4 bases, with 7 bases between them. The CDR3 covers 12 residues. The CDR3 region is CASSRPPDTQYF. DNA for the CDR3: TGTGCCAGCAGCCGTCCGCCAGATACGCAGTATTTT.

This clonotype was found many times. The chain employs TRBV30 and TRBJ2-5; 7 bases align to TRBD1. CDR1 is GTSNPN, CDR2 SVGIG, per germline (reference sequence). V was clipped by 4 bases and J by 7 bases; unmatched bases: 9. This CDR3 is built from 13 residues. CDR3 DNA sequence: TGTGCCTGGACTAACAGGGGCCTGGGGACCCAGTACTTC. Its translation is CAWTNRGLGTQYF.

This clonotype was counted only a few times. This chain uses TRBV4-2 with TRBJ2-1, with 8 bases matching TRBD1. Germline loops: CDR1 LGHNA, CDR2 YNFKEQ. V was clipped by 3 bases and J by 5 bases; unmatched bases: 6. CDR3 length: 15 residues. Here the CDR3 DNA reads TGTGCCAGCAGCCACCCAGGGGGCATCAACAATGAGCAGTTCTTC. It encodes CASSHPGGINNEQFF.

This chain joins TRBV6-5 and TRBJ1-2, with 8 bases identical to TRBD1. The CDR3 runs to 15 residues. Germline CDR1 is MNHEY and CDR2 is SVGAGI. V was clipped by 2 bases and J by 6 bases; unmatched bases: 8. CDR3 protein: CASSYGRGRIDGYTF. The CDR3 DNA reads TGTGCCAGCAGTTACGGCAGGGGGCGAATTGATGGCTACACCTTC.

There are many counts of this clonotype. This chain uses TRBV12-3 or TRBV12-4 with TRBJ1-5; unclear D gene. With 7 bases removed from V and 4 bases from J, the gap between germline ends came to 11 bases. The CDR3 is 13 residues long. As DNA, the CDR3 is TGTGCCAGCAAATTTCTGGGAAATCAGCCCCAGCATTTT. Translating gives CASKFLGNQPQHF.

This clonotype was detected ten times or more. The chain employs TRBV7-8 and TRBJ2-3, with D possibly TRBD2 on 7 matching bases. V was clipped by 5 bases and J by 4 bases, with 16 bases between them. Germline CDR1 and CDR2: SGHVS and FQNEAQ. CDR3 size: 15 residues. The CDR3 sequence: CASSLRGAAPDTQYF. Here the CDR3 DNA reads TGTGCCAGCAGCCTACGGGGGGCGGCTCCAGATACGCAGTATTTT.

About this clonotype: Since a much larger clone is just one base distant, this may be a read error. The V and J genes are TRBV5-1 and TRBJ2-3; D remains ambiguous. Germline loops: CDR1 SGHRS, CDR2 YFSETQ. Trimming cost V 3 bases and J 3 bases, with 11 bases left between them. CDR3 length: 14 amino acids. CDR3: CASSSADSTDTQYF. The CDR3 DNA follows: TGCGCCAGCAGCTCGGCCGACTCGACAGATACGCAGTATTTT. The full variable domain, in which reference TRBV5-1 and TRBJ2-3 provide the parts outside the CDR3, is KAGVTQTPRYLIKTRGQQVTLSCSPISGHRSVSWYQQTPGQGLQFLFEYFSETQRNKGNFPGRFSGRQFSNSRSEMNVSTLELGDSALYLCASSSADSTDTQYFGPGTRLTVL.

This clonotype was seen a handful of times. The rearrangement joins TRBV25-1 to TRBJ1-1; D not resolved. This CDR3 is 13 amino acids long. Germline CDR1 MGHDK, CDR2 SYGVNS. Between the trimmed V and J ends, which lost 6 bases and 6 bases, there was a span of 14 bases. The CDR3 here is CASRDQVRAEAFF. Here the CDR3 DNA reads TGTGCCAGCAGGGACCAGGTGAGGGCTGAAGCTTTCTTT. Filled out from reference TRBV25-1 and TRBJ1-1, the complete variable domain reads EADIYQTPRYLVIGTGKKITLECSQTMGHDKMYWYQQDPGMELHLIHYSYGVNSTEKGDLSSESTVSRIRTEHFPLTLESARPSHTSQYLCASRDQVRAEAFFGQGTRLTVV.